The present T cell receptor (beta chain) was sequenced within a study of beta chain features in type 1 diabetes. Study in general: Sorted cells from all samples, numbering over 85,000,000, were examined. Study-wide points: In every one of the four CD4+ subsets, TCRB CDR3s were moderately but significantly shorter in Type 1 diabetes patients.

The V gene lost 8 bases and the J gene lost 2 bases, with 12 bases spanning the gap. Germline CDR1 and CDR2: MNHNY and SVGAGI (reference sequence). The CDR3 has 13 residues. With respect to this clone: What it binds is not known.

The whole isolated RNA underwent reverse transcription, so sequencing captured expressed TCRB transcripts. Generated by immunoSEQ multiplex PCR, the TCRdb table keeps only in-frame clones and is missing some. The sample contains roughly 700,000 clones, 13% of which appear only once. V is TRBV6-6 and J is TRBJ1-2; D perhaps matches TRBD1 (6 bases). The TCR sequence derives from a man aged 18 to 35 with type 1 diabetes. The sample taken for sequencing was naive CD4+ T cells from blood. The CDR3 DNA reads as TGTGCCAGCCGGGCAGGGGACAACTATGGCTACACCTTC. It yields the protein CASRAGDNYGYTF.